These 22 T cell receptor beta chains share one sample of origin, sequenced in a study of shared clonotypes between healthy human individuals. Profiled with immunoSEQ multiplex PCR; TCRdb holds only in-frame clones, not every one. This table holds around 440,000 clones, roughly 80% found once. Sequencing was carried out using PBMCs. These receptors originate from a woman aged 40 to 49 in good health. Some clones in this sample may be carry-over from other donors' samples.

The CDR3 protein is CASSLGGLAGNTGELFF. The CDR3 DNA sequence: TGTGCCAGCAGCTTAGGGGGACTAGCGGGAAACACCGGGGAGCTGTTTTTT. The gene calls are TRBV5-4 and TRBJ2-2; TRBD2 matches at 13 bases. This CDR3 has 17 amino acids. Germline CDR1 and CDR2: SGHNT and YYREEE (reference sequence). Trimming took 2 bases from V and 2 from J; bases not matched to a gene: 3.

The V call is TRBV6-1, the J call TRBJ1-1; no clear D. Germline values: CDR1 MNHNS, CDR2 SASEGT. This CDR3 comprises 13 residues. V gave up 2 bases and J gave up 5 bases, with 9 bases separating them. The CDR3: CASSEQWATEAFF. DNA for the CDR3: TGTGCCAGCAGTGAACAATGGGCAACTGAAGCTTTCTTT.

This clone was counted once. The same CDR3 is also encoded by other DNA sequences in this sample. This sequence joins TRBV7-3 and TRBJ2-2; no definite D call. The CDR3 has 14 amino acids. Germline CDR1 is SGHTA and CDR2 is FQGTGA. V lost 0 bases and J 2 bases, leaving 4 bases between the germline ends. The CDR3 sequence: CASSLTRNTGELFF. The DNA for the CDR3 is TGTGCCAGCAGCTTAACCCGAAACACCGGGGAGCTGTTTTTT.

This sequence joins TRBV4-2 and TRBJ2-3, with 8 bases matching TRBD2. The J segment lost 4 bases and the V segment lost 4 bases, leaving 13 bases of the junction unmatched. The CDR3 spans 17 residues. From germline, CDR1 is LGHNA and CDR2 YNFKEQ. The CDR3 sequence is CASSPPVASGSSDTQYF. As DNA, the CDR3 is TGTGCCAGCAGCCCTCCGGTTGCTAGCGGGTCCTCAGATACGCAGTATTTT.

The gene calls are TRBV7-9 and TRBJ2-1; 9 positions match TRBD1. CDR1 and CDR2 from the germline V gene are SEHNR and FQNEAQ (reference sequence). V was pared by 5 bases and J by 7 bases, with 3 bases of the junction left unmatched. The CDR3 length is 13 residues. CDR3: CASSTGQGNEQFF. The CDR3 DNA is TGTGCCAGCAGCACCGGACAGGGGAATGAGCAGTTCTTC.

The chain recombines TRBV7-2 with TRBJ2-7; 11 positions match TRBD2. V dropped 5 bases and J dropped 5; count of bases not matched to a gene: 11. Germline V gene data show CDR1 as SGHTA and CDR2 as FQGNSA. The CDR3 runs to 16 residues. The chain's CDR3 is CASSHQLAGAAHEQYF. For the CDR3, the DNA is TGTGCCAGCAGCCACCAACTAGCGGGAGCCGCCCACGAGCAGTACTTC. The full variable domain, completed using reference TRBV7-2 and TRBJ2-7, is GAGVSQSPSNKVTEKGKDVELRCDPISGHTALYWYRQSLGQGLEFLIYFQGNSAPDKSGLPSDRFSAERTGGSVSTLTIQRTQQEDSAVYLCASSHQLAGAAHEQYFGPGTRLTVT.

The J gene is TRBJ2-6, the V gene TRBV11-2; possible D gene TRBD2, 5 bases. Deletions cut 4 bases from V and 5 bases from J, with 6 bases between. The CDR3 spans 13 residues. CDR1 and CDR2 from the germline V gene are SGHAT and FQNNGV. The DNA of the CDR3 is TGTGCCAGCAGCTCGGACTGGGCCAACGTCCTGACTTTC. Translated: CASSSDWANVLTF.

For this clone: A far larger clone is just one base off, so this is likely a read error. The chain combines TRBV10-3 with TRBJ2-2; 10 nucleotides agree with TRBD2. Trimming took 4 bases from V and 4 from J; bases not matched to a gene: 12. The length of the CDR3 is 18 residues. Germline CDR1 ENHRY, CDR2 SYGVKD. DNA of the CDR3: TGTGCCATCAGTGGCAGAATGGCTAGCGGGAGAACCACCGGGGAGCTGTTTTTT. Its protein is CAISGRMASGRTTGELFF.

The genes are TRBV6-1 and TRBJ1-2, with D unclear. CDR1 is MNHNS, CDR2 SASEGT, per germline. Trimming shortened V by 6 bases and J by 0 bases, and 11 bases separated the two germline ends. The CDR3 totals 14 residues. CDR3 in amino acids: CASSRGTANYGYTF. The CDR3 region has the DNA TGTGCCAGCAGCCGCGGTACAGCTAACTATGGCTACACCTTC.

This clone was counted between two and nine times. Other DNA sequences in this sample translate to the same CDR3. The V call is TRBV11-3, the J call TRBJ2-3; D ambiguous. The CDR3 consists of 12 residues. The germline V and J ends were trimmed by 3 bases and 2 bases, with 3 bases remaining between them. Germline-derived CDR1 and CDR2 are SGHNT and YENEEA. The CDR3 coding sequence is TGTGCCAGCAGCTTTCACACAGATACGCAGTATTTT. Translating gives CASSFHTDTQYF.

There are a few counts of this clone. The chain uses TRBV7-7 and TRBJ2-1, with 9 bases identical to TRBD1. The CDR3 extends over 16 amino acids. Trimming at V came to 1 base and at J to 6 bases, leaving 7 bases not matched to a gene. Germline V CDR1 and CDR2: SSHAT, FNYEAQ (reference sequence). The CDR3 coding sequence is TGTGCCAGCAGCTTAGAACCCGGGACAGGGACCAATGAGCAGTTCTTC. It translates to CASSLEPGTGTNEQFF. Supplemented by reference TRBV7-7 and TRBJ2-1, the full variable domain reads GAGVSQSPRYKVTKRGQDVTLRCDPISSHATLYWYQQALGQGPEFLTYFNYEAQPDKSGLPSDRFSAERPEGSISTLTIQRTEQRDSAMYRCASSLEPGTGTNEQFFGPGTRLTVL.

This clone was picked up many times. This chain links TRBV7-1 with TRBJ2-7; D unresolved. TRBV7-1 is given ORF status, its function remaining uncertain. This CDR3 region has 15 residues. Trimming left V 6 bases short and J 2 bases short, with 17 bases between. The CDR3: CASSFLRYSPYEQYF. The DNA for the CDR3 is TGTGCCAGCAGTTTCCTCCGCTACTCACCCTACGAGCAGTACTTC.

V is TRBV5-4 and J is TRBJ2-7; 16 bases fit TRBD2. The ends lost 0 bases at V and 7 bases at J; junction bases unmatched: 4. Germline V gene sequence: CDR1 SGHNT, CDR2 YYREEE (reference sequence). This CDR3 is built from 16 residues. The CDR3 loop reads CASSLEGLAGGPEQYF. The CDR3 DNA reads TGTGCCAGCAGCTTGGAGGGACTAGCGGGAGGGCCAGAGCAGTACTTC.

The chain joins TRBV30 to TRBJ1-1; D unclear. This CDR3 has 13 amino acids. Trimming took 7 bases from V and 0 from J, leaving 12 bases between them. Germline V CDR1 and CDR2: GTSNPN, SVGIG (reference sequence). CDR3 DNA sequence: TGTGCCTTCTGGTCCAGCGTGAACACTGAAGCTTTCTTT. Translation gives CAFWSSVNTEAFF.

This clone was counted between two and nine times. The V gene is TRBV28, the J gene TRBJ1-3; D remains unclear. Trimming removed 6 bases from V and 4 bases from J, with 13 bases in between. The CDR3 contains 14 residues. The germline CDR1 and CDR2 sequences are MDHEN and SYDVKM. CDR3 bases: TGTGCCAGCAGCCGTGGGGATCGGGGAAACACCATATATTTT. As protein: CASSRGDRGNTIYF.

The rearrangement uses TRBV28 and TRBJ1-3, with D unresolved. This CDR3 region has 16 residues. Germline CDR1 is MDHEN and CDR2 is SYDVKM. Trimming took off 6 bases at V and 2 bases at J, with 17 bases between the two ends. This CDR3 is CASRPSSGSAGNTIYF. DNA of the CDR3: TGTGCCAGCAGACCTAGCAGCGGGAGTGCTGGAAACACCATATATTTT.

As for this clone: Other DNA variants within this sample encode the same CDR3. The chain links TRBV19 to TRBJ2-7, with 12 bases matching TRBD2. The CDR3 is 16 amino acids. CDR1 is LNHDA, CDR2 SQIVND, per germline (reference sequence). J lost 0 bases, V lost 5 bases, and 5 bases had no gene match. In DNA, the CDR3 is TGTGCCAGTAGTCCTTCGACTAGCGGGGGCTCCTACGAGCAGTACTTC. Amino acid sequence: CASSPSTSGGSYEQYF.

The V and J genes are TRBV10-3 and TRBJ1-2; possibly TRBD1 for D (6 bases). The germline gives CDR1 ENHRY, CDR2 SYGVKD. Trimming left V 3 bases short and J 8 bases short, with 19 bases between. This CDR3 is 15 amino acids long. The CDR3 protein is CAISDQTRRGVGYTF. For the CDR3, the DNA is TGTGCCATCAGTGACCAGACCCGAAGGGGGGTAGGCTACACCTTC.

The chain links TRBV9 to TRBJ2-7; the D is unclear. The length of the CDR3 is 14 residues. V was clipped by 0 bases and J by 2 bases, with 9 bases between them. Germline V CDR1 and CDR2: SGDLS, YYNGEE. For the CDR3, the DNA is TGTGCCAGCAGCGTAGCAGAAGGAGCCTACGAGCAGTACTTC. As protein: CASSVAEGAYEQYF.

The genes are TRBV29-1 and TRBJ2-1, with no clear D. V was clipped by 3 bases and J by 0 bases, with 12 bases between them. The CDR3 sequence is 15 residues long. Germline loops: CDR1 SQVTM, CDR2 ANQGSEA. CDR3 amino acids: CSVDGRRSSYNEQFF. In DNA form, the CDR3 reads TGCAGCGTTGACGGGCGGAGAAGCTCCTACAATGAGCAGTTCTTC.

This chain links TRBV10-3 with TRBJ1-2; no clear D. The CDR3 runs to 14 residues. Germline loops: CDR1 ENHRY, CDR2 SYGVKD. V lost 0 bases and J 5 bases, leaving 10 bases between the germline ends. For the CDR3, the DNA is TGTGCCATCAGTGAGTCAAGATTCGGGTATGGCTACACCTTC. The encoded protein is CAISESRFGYGYTF.

This clone has a single count. This rearrangement joins TRBV5-1 to TRBJ2-7; unclear D gene. Germline V lookup: CDR1 SGHRS, CDR2 YFSETQ. CDR3 length equals 12 residues. V gave up 5 bases and J gave up 7 bases, with 13 bases separating them. CDR3 loop: CASRIGSGEQYF. CDR3 bases: TGCGCCAGCAGGATAGGGTCAGGAGAGCAGTACTTC.